These 24 T cell receptor beta chains originate from one sample sequenced in a study of cytomegalovirus exposure and HLA in healthy donors. Vbeta (60) and Jbeta (13) primers were used in the PCR. Here immunoSEQ multiplex PCR was the method, and the copy in TCRdb shows in-frame clones only, minus some. The repertoire holds 110,000 or so clones, with roughly 73% as singletons. Source material: PBMCs. The source is a woman between 35 and 50 years old in good health and CMV-seropositive.

The gene calls are TRBV19 and TRBJ2-1, with 7 bases identical to TRBD2. The CDR3 totals 16 residues. V shed 11 bases, J shed 3 bases, and the junction held 16 bases outside the gene matches. Per the germline V gene, CDR1 is LNHDA and CDR2 is SQIVND (reference sequence). The DNA of the CDR3 is TGTGCCTCCAGATTCCAGGGTAGCGGGCTCTACAATGAGCAGTTCTTC. Protein sequence: CASRFQGSGLYNEQFF. Supplemented by reference TRBV19 and TRBJ2-1, the full variable domain reads DGGITQSPKYLFRKEGQNVTLSCEQNLNHDAMYWYRQDPGQGLRLIYYSQIVNDFQKGDIAEGYSVSREKKESFPLTVTSAQKNPTAFYLCASRFQGSGLYNEQFFGPGTRLTVL.

This clone has just one count. A read error may produce the germline difference seen at one junction end. The chain joins TRBV7-9 to TRBJ1-1; a possible D gene is TRBD1 (5 bases). The CDR3 covers 16 residues. The V gene's germline CDR1 is SEHNR and CDR2 FQNEAQ (reference sequence). The CDR3 protein is CSSSSFSGGMDTEAFF. The CDR3 region has the DNA TGTTCCAGCAGCTCCTTTTCGGGGGGGATGGACACTGAAGCTTTCTTT.

The V and J genes are TRBV14 and TRBJ2-3; a weak D match, TRBD1 (6 bases). V was shortened by 3 bases and J by 4 bases, with 14 bases between the two germline ends. This CDR3 has 15 amino acids. Germline CDR1 reads SGHDN; CDR2 reads FVKESK. The CDR3 DNA sequence: TGTGCCAGCAGCCAGGTTTTGGGGGCCCCAGATACGCAGTATTTT. Translated: CASSQVLGAPDTQYF.

The chain has TRBV7-9 and TRBJ2-3, with D perhaps TRBD2 (5 bases). V gave up 8 bases and J gave up 0 bases, with 18 bases separating them. The CDR3 extends over 16 amino acids. The germline gives CDR1 SEHNR, CDR2 FQNEAQ (reference sequence). Here the CDR3 reads CASGPSGLGSTDTQYF. CDR3 DNA: TGTGCCAGCGGCCCCTCGGGGTTGGGGAGCACAGATACGCAGTATTTT.

This chain links TRBV4-1 with TRBJ1-1, with TRBD1 matching over 7 bases. CDR1 MGHRA and CDR2 YSYEKL come from the germline V gene. The ends lost 2 bases at V and 5 bases at J; junction bases unmatched: 5. The CDR3 has 14 amino acids. In DNA, the CDR3 is TGCGCCAGCAGCCAACCAGGGGGGAGGACTGAAGCTTTCTTT. As protein: CASSQPGGRTEAFF.

This clone has a handful of counts. The chain carries TRBV11-2 and TRBJ2-5; a possible D gene is TRBD2 (6 bases). The CDR3 contains 16 residues. V dropped 6 bases and J dropped 11 bases, with 28 bases sitting between them. The germline V gene has CDR1 SGHAT and CDR2 FQNNGV. CDR3 region: CASSRISGNPGGEQYF. DNA for the CDR3: TGTGCCAGCAGTCGGATATCCGGGAACCCGGGCGGGGAGCAGTACTTC.

The V and J genes are TRBV4-1 and TRBJ1-2; D is perhaps TRBD1 (5 bases). Germline V gene data show CDR1 as MGHRA and CDR2 as YSYEKL. The CDR3 extends over 15 amino acids. V was pared by 0 bases and J by 3 bases, with 11 bases between. The CDR3 sequence is CASSQDPAGHYGYTF. The DNA for the CDR3 is TGCGCCAGCAGCCAAGACCCCGCAGGGCACTATGGCTACACCTTC.

This chain joins TRBV28 and TRBJ1-3; the D gene is possibly TRBD1 (5 bases). CDR3 length equals 14 residues. Germline values: CDR1 MDHEN, CDR2 SYDVKM. The V end was cut by 7 bases, the J end by 2 bases, with 12 bases between. CDR3 amino acids: CASIRGGAGNTIYF. CDR3 nucleotide sequence: TGTGCCAGCATTAGGGGAGGGGCTGGAAACACCATATATTTT.

CDR3: CASTLIGGQGNYGYTF. In DNA form, the CDR3 reads TGTGCCAGCACTCTAATCGGGGGACAGGGTAACTATGGCTACACCTTC. This chain links TRBV27 with TRBJ1-2; the match to TRBD1 covers 9 bases. CDR3 length: 16 amino acids. V lost 7 bases, J lost 1 base, and 10 bases stayed unmatched. Germline V gene sequence: CDR1 MNHEY, CDR2 SMNVEV (reference sequence).

The chain is built from TRBV25-1 and TRBJ2-4, with 10 positions matching TRBD1. CDR3 length: 16 residues. Trimming took 4 bases from V and 1 from J; bases not matched to a gene: 4. CDR1 MGHDK and CDR2 SYGVNS come from the germline V gene. CDR3 region: CASSGTGGVAKNIQYF. The CDR3 DNA follows: TGTGCCAGCAGTGGGACAGGGGGGGTTGCCAAAAACATTCAGTACTTC.

This chain uses TRBV6-1 with TRBJ1-2; 7 nucleotides line up with TRBD1. The V and J ends lost 4 bases and 5 bases, in that order; junction bases with no gene match: 13. The CDR3 runs to 16 residues. Germline CDR1 reads MNHNS; CDR2 reads SASEGT. DNA of the CDR3: TGTGCCAGCAGTGGCTACTCCGGGACAGAAACATATGGCTACACCTTC. It is translated as CASSGYSGTETYGYTF.

This clone showed up just a few times. The genes are TRBV6-6 and TRBJ2-3, with TRBD2 as a possible D gene (7 bases). V gave up 7 bases and J gave up 6 bases, with 14 bases separating them. Germline-derived CDR1 and CDR2 are MNHNY and SVGAGI (reference sequence). The CDR3 is 13 amino acids. The chain's CDR3 is CASTIGGADTQYF. Here the CDR3 DNA reads TGTGCCAGCACCATAGGGGGGGCCGATACGCAGTATTTT.

The count of this clone is one. The rearrangement links TRBV7-8 to TRBJ2-1; D gene unclear. V lost 1 base, J lost 7 bases, and 17 bases lay in between. This CDR3 is 16 amino acids long. Germline assignment: CDR1 SGHVS and CDR2 FQNEAQ. CDR3 nucleotide sequence: TGTGCCAGCAGCTTAGTTCGGATGGCAGTGAGGAATGAGCAGTTCTTC. Translating it yields CASSLVRMAVRNEQFF.

The rearrangement uses TRBV6-5 and TRBJ2-1; 13 nucleotides line up with TRBD2. This CDR3 region has 15 residues. Germline V gene sequence: CDR1 MNHEY, CDR2 SVGAGI. V lost 4 bases to trimming and J lost 3 bases; unmatched junction nucleotides: 0. CDR3 in amino acids: CASSWTSGSYNEQFF. CDR3 in DNA: TGTGCCAGCAGTTGGACTAGCGGGAGCTACAATGAGCAGTTCTTC.

CDR3 in DNA: TGTGCCAGCAGCCGCCCCGGGGGGGATCATACGCAGTATTTT. This gives the protein CASSRPGGDHTQYF. J is TRBJ2-3 and V is TRBV27, with TRBD2 identical over 8 bases. Per the germline V gene, CDR1 is MNHEY and CDR2 is SMNVEV (reference sequence). V lost 6 bases to trimming and J lost 7 bases; unmatched junction nucleotides: 9. The CDR3 totals 14 residues.

This chain uses TRBV7-2 with TRBJ1-1, with D maybe TRBD1 (5 bases). Germline V gene sequence: CDR1 SGHTA, CDR2 FQGNSA. This CDR3 spans 13 amino acids. Trimming removed 5 bases at V and 7 bases at J, with 14 bases between. CDR3 sequence reads: CASSLRQYNEAFF. The CDR3 nucleotides read TGTGCCAGCAGCCTCAGACAGTACAATGAAGCTTTCTTT. The full variable domain, its missing parts supplied by reference TRBV7-2 and TRBJ1-1, is GAGVSQSPSNKVTEKGKDVELRCDPISGHTALYWYRQSLGQGLEFLIYFQGNSAPDKSGLPSDRFSAERTGGSVSTLTIQRTQQEDSAVYLCASSLRQYNEAFFGQGTRLTVV.

V is TRBV7-3 and J is TRBJ1-3, with D unresolved. The CDR3 spans 15 residues. Germline CDR1 reads SGHTA; CDR2 reads FQGTGA. The V and J ends lost 5 bases and 0 bases respectively, with 11 bases between them. The CDR3 region is CASSLDRSSGNTIYF. The CDR3 DNA reads as TGTGCCAGCAGCCTCGACCGGAGCTCTGGAAACACCATATATTTT.

V usage is TRBV4-3 and J usage is TRBJ1-1; a weak D match, TRBD1 (5 bases). From germline, CDR1 is LGHNA and CDR2 YSLEER. The V end lost 0 bases, the J end lost 5 bases, and 13 bases lay between the germline ends. This CDR3 spans 15 amino acids. The CDR3 sequence: CASSQDWGGGTEAFF. CDR3 nucleotide sequence: TGCGCCAGCAGCCAAGATTGGGGGGGTGGTACTGAAGCTTTCTTT.

V gene TRBV7-2 combines with J gene TRBJ1-1, with 7 bases aligning to TRBD1. V trimming: 5 bases; J trimming: 3 bases; junction bases outside the gene matches: 3. CDR1 and CDR2 (germline): SGHTA, FQGNSA. The CDR3 runs to 13 residues. CDR3 in DNA: TGTGCCAGCAGCGACAGGGCTGACACTGAAGCTTTCTTT. Translation: CASSDRADTEAFF. The full variable domain, with the rest looked up from reference TRBV7-2 and TRBJ1-1, is GAGVSQSPSNKVTEKGKDVELRCDPISGHTALYWYRQSLGQGLEFLIYFQGNSAPDKSGLPSDRFSAERTGGSVSTLTIQRTQQEDSAVYLCASSDRADTEAFFGQGTRLTVV.

This chain uses TRBV9 with TRBJ2-3; 7 bases fit TRBD2. This CDR3 comprises 14 residues. Germline CDR1 is SGDLS and CDR2 is YYNGEE. After removal of 0 bases from V and 4 bases from J, the junction contained 2 bases not matched to a gene. CDR3 nucleotide sequence: TGTGCCAGCAGCGTAGGACTAGCAGCAGATACGCAGTATTTT. Protein: CASSVGLAADTQYF.

The chain joins TRBV14 to TRBJ2-3; no reliable D call. The germline V gene encodes CDR1 SGHDN and CDR2 FVKESK. The CDR3 has 15 residues. Trimming took off 1 base at V and 1 base at J, with 9 bases between the two ends. The CDR3 sequence is CASSQGRTGTDTQYF. CDR3 bases: TGTGCCAGCAGCCAAGGTCGCACAGGCACAGATACGCAGTATTTT.

This clone was seen once. This sequence joins TRBV7-6 and TRBJ2-2, with a tentative D call TRBD1 (7 bases). Deletions cut 5 bases from V and 6 bases from J, with 16 bases between. This CDR3 comprises 15 residues. CDR1 and CDR2 (germline): SGHVS, FNYEAQ. In DNA, the CDR3 is TGTGCCAGCAGCCCTACAGGGGAGGAGGCCGGGGAGCTGTTTTTT. Its translation: CASSPTGEEAGELFF.

The chain is built from TRBV11-3 and TRBJ2-1; D perhaps matches TRBD2 (5 bases). Trimming removed 3 bases from V and 6 bases from J, with 15 bases in between. The CDR3 has 15 amino acids. Germline CDR1 and CDR2: SGHNT and YENEEA. CDR3 loop: CASSFRLAPGNEQFF. Written as DNA, the CDR3 is TGTGCCAGCAGCTTTAGGCTAGCCCCAGGCAATGAGCAGTTCTTC.

V gene TRBV4-3 combines with J gene TRBJ2-1; a weak D match, TRBD1 (6 bases). The CDR3 sequence is 13 residues long. Germline CDR1 and CDR2: LGHNA and YSLEER. V lost 4 bases to trimming and J lost 7 bases, with 11 bases between them. The CDR3 is CASSPEGGNEQFF. The DNA of the CDR3 is TGCGCCAGCAGCCCGGAAGGGGGAAATGAGCAGTTCTTC.